A selection of T cell receptor beta chains follows, all from one sample in a study of blood T cell repertoires in COVID-19. This table comes from immunoSEQ multiplex PCR, and its TCRdb copy is limited to in-frame clones, with some not included. The sample has a few hundred thousand clones; roughly 86% are singletons. The material sequenced was PBMCs or T cells enriched from blood (not recorded which). All receptors derive from a man aged 35 to 55 in a cohort exposed to, infected with or recovered from COVID-19 (not recorded which). Both conserved end residues are part of each CDR3. A D gene is named only where the DNA matches it firmly. Not every row has a clone size; where given, it reads once, few, many or a size class.

>few|TRBJ2-4|TRBV19|TRBD1
CASSIDPTGQGMSKNIQYF
TGTGCCAGTAGTATAGATCCTACCGGACAGGGGATGTCCAAAAACATTCAGTACTTC
>NA|TRBJ2-1|TRBV11-2|NA
CASSTQTYNEQFF
TGTGCCAGCAGCACCCAGACTTACAATGAGCAGTTCTTC
>NA|TRBJ2-5|TRBV6-5|NA
CASSWAGQETQYF
TGTGCCAGCAGTTGGGCGGGTCAAGAGACCCAGTACTTC
>NA|TRBJ2-3|TRBV2|NA
CASRTFVGDTQYF
TGTGCCAGCAGGACTTTTGTCGGAGATACGCAGTATTTT
>once|TRBJ2-6|TRBV28|NA
CASGPLTSGANVLTF
TGTGCCAGCGGGCCGCTAACGTCTGGGGCCAACGTCCTGACTTTC
>NA|TRBJ1-5|TRBV27|NA
CASSLTREDQPQHF
TGTGCCAGCAGTTTAACAAGGGAGGATCAGCCCCAGCATTTT
>NA|TRBJ2-2|TRBV9|NA
CASSALLGNTGELFF
TGTGCCAGCAGCGCCCTACTAGGAAACACCGGGGAGCTGTTTTTT
>NA|TRBJ2-3|TRBV6-2/TRBV6-3|NA
CASSQRDTQYF
TGTGCCAGCAGCCAGCGTGATACGCAGTATTTT
>NA|TRBJ2-7|TRBV27|NA
CASKGDRQTYEQYF
TGTGCCAGCAAAGGCGACAGGCAAACCTACGAGCAGTACTTC
>NA|TRBJ2-3|TRBV30|TRBD2
CAWSKAGGPKTQYF
TGTGCCTGGAGTAAAGCGGGAGGGCCAAAGACGCAGTATTTT
>NA|TRBJ2-1|TRBV5-6|TRBD1
CASSWAGTGVAEQFF
TGTGCCAGCAGCTGGGCCGGGACAGGGGTTGCTGAGCAGTTCTTC
>NA|TRBJ1-5|TRBV28|NA
CASVGSRNPQPQHF
TGTGCCAGCGTAGGTTCGAGGAATCCACAGCCCCAGCATTTT
>NA|TRBJ2-3|TRBV28|TRBD2
CASSSGLAGRADTQYF
TGTGCCAGCAGCTCCGGACTAGCGGGACGGGCAGATACGCAGTATTTT
>NA|TRBJ2-5|TRBV5-1|NA
CASSLASNPQETQYF
TGCGCCAGCAGCTTGGCCAGTAATCCCCAAGAGACCCAGTACTTC
>NA|TRBJ2-1|TRBV7-9|TRBD1
CASSESRGSYNEQFF
TGTGCCAGCAGCGAAAGCAGGGGGTCCTACAATGAGCAGTTCTTC
>NA|TRBJ2-1|TRBV27|NA
CASSLRVGGTASYRSTVTIEQFF
TGTGCCAGCAGTTTACGGGTAGGAGGTACTGCATCGTATCGTAGTACCGTCACAATAGAGCAGTTCTTC
>NA|TRBJ2-4|TRBV2|TRBD1
CASSEAPGTGAAKNIQYF
TGTGCCAGCAGTGAAGCGCCCGGGACAGGAGCAGCCAAAAACATTCAGTACTTC
>NA|TRBJ1-4|TRBV5-1|TRBD1
CASSLQGGEKLFF
TGCGCCAGCAGCTTACAGGGGGGTGAAAAACTGTTTTTT
>NA|TRBJ2-1|TRBV5-1|TRBD1
CASSNTGEGLQFF
TGCGCCAGCAGCAATACAGGGGAAGGGTTGCAGTTCTTC
>NA|TRBJ1-1|TRBV6-6|NA
CASRSTGLNTEAFF
TGTGCCAGCAGATCGACAGGCTTGAACACTGAAGCTTTCTTT
>NA|TRBJ2-7|TRBV2|NA
CASCLTGPSYEQYF
TGTGCCAGCTGCCTAACAGGACCCTCCTACGAGCAGTACTTC
>NA|TRBJ2-3|TRBV27|TRBD2
CASSLAGGSDTQYF
TGTGCCAGCAGTTTAGCGGGAGGTTCAGATACGCAGTATTTT
>once|TRBJ2-7|TRBV7-3|NA
CASSLGVTYEQYF
TGTGCCAGCAGCTTAGGAGTAACCTACGAGCAGTACTTC
>NA|TRBJ1-1|TRBV3-1/TRBV3-2|NA
CASSQDLWTKNTEAFF
TGTGCCAGCAGCCAAGATCTGTGGACAAAGAACACTGAAGCTTTCTTT
>NA|TRBJ2-7|TRBV28|TRBD2
CASSSPPSGSYNTYEQYF
TGTGCCAGCAGTTCGCCCCCTAGCGGCTCCTACAACACCTACGAGCAGTACTTC
>once|TRBJ2-1|TRBV19|TRBD2
CASSRLAGGPGDEQFF
TGTGCCAGTAGTCGACTAGCGGGAGGGCCTGGCGATGAGCAGTTCTTC
>NA|TRBJ2-2|TRBV4-2|TRBD1
CASSQDQQGARELFF
TGTGCCAGCAGCCAAGATCAGCAGGGGGCGCGGGAGCTGTTTTTT
>NA|TRBJ2-1|TRBV7-2|TRBD2
CASSAYGTSGYNEQFF
TGTGCCAGCAGCGCATACGGGACTAGCGGCTACAATGAGCAGTTCTTC
>NA|TRBJ1-2|TRBV2|NA
CASSEVQPSGGYTF
TGTGCCAGCAGTGAGGTACAGCCATCGGGAGGCTACACCTTC
>once|TRBJ2-1|TRBV28|NA
CTTGGVVLGNEQFF
TGTACCACCGGAGGGGTTGTATTAGGCAATGAGCAGTTCTTC
>NA|TRBJ2-3|TRBV5-1|NA
CASSLGGALTDTQYF
TGCGCCAGCAGCTTAGGAGGGGCACTCACAGATACGCAGTATTTT
>NA|TRBJ2-1|TRBV27|NA
CASRLSGTWDNEQFF
TGTGCCAGCAGACTCAGCGGGACATGGGACAATGAGCAGTTCTTC
>NA|TRBJ2-1|TRBV19|TRBD2
CASMRTSGPSSYNEQFF
TGTGCCAGTATGCGGACTAGCGGGCCTAGCTCCTACAATGAGCAGTTCTTC
>NA|TRBJ2-3|TRBV29-1|TRBD2
CSVMGLAATDTQYF
TGCAGCGTGATGGGACTAGCGGCCACAGATACGCAGTATTTT
>NA|TRBJ2-7|TRBV7-6|TRBD2
CASSQKRGLAGLLGYEQYF
TGTGCCAGCAGCCAAAAACGGGGACTAGCGGGCCTTTTGGGATACGAGCAGTACTTC
>NA|TRBJ2-7|TRBV29-1|NA
CSVERRVGEQYF
TGCAGCGTTGAACGCAGGGTGGGCGAGCAGTACTTC
>NA|TRBJ1-1|TRBV19|NA
CASSTPTEAFF
TGTGCCAGTAGTACCCCAACTGAAGCTTTCTTT
>once|TRBJ1-5|TRBV2|TRBD1
CASSLDRGLGPQHF
TGTGCCAGCAGCCTAGACAGGGGATTGGGGCCCCAGCATTTT
>NA|TRBJ1-3|TRBV7-9|TRBD1
CASGDRGSNTIYF
TGTGCCAGCGGGGACAGGGGGTCGAACACCATATATTTT
>NA|TRBJ2-1|TRBV2|NA
CASIHRKDNEQFF
TGTGCCAGCATCCACAGGAAGGACAATGAGCAGTTCTTC
>NA|TRBJ1-3|TRBV7-8|TRBD1
CASSLVAGGNTIYF
TGTGCCAGCAGCCTTGTGGCAGGGGGTAACACCATATATTTT
>NA|TRBJ2-1|TRBV3-1/TRBV3-2|TRBD2
CASSQGWTSGKVNNEQFF
TGTGCCAGCAGCCAAGGCTGGACTAGCGGGAAGGTGAACAATGAGCAGTTCTTC
>once|TRBJ1-1|TRBV28|NA
CASSTQDRQNTEAFF
TGTGCCAGCAGTACTCAGGACAGACAGAACACTGAAGCTTTCTTT
>NA|TRBJ2-5|TRBV18|TRBD1
CASSPPGTVEETQYF
TGTGCCAGCTCACCACCGGGGACAGTAGAAGAGACCCAGTACTTC
>NA|TRBJ1-4|TRBV5-1|NA
CASSLVPRGVTNEKLFF
TGCGCCAGCAGCTTGGTCCCCCGCGGGGTAACTAATGAAAAACTGTTTTTT
>NA|TRBJ2-1|TRBV30|TRBD2
CAWTSHRTSGAYNEQFF
TGTGCCTGGACTTCCCATCGGACTAGCGGGGCCTACAATGAGCAGTTCTTC
>NA|TRBJ2-3|TRBV27|TRBD2
CASSRVSGSRMADTQYF
TGTGCCAGCAGCCGAGTTAGCGGGAGTAGAATGGCAGATACGCAGTATTTT
>once|TRBJ2-3|TRBV6-6|TRBD2
CASTPFGTSFDTQYF
TGTGCCAGCACCCCCTTCGGGACTAGTTTTGATACGCAGTATTTT
>NA|TRBJ1-2|TRBV6-5|NA
CASRGGEPHYGYTF
TGTGCCAGCCGCGGGGGGGAGCCCCACTATGGCTACACCTTC
>NA|TRBJ1-6|TRBV7-9|NA
CASSLLGPSGSPLHF
TGTGCCAGCAGCTTACTCGGGCCCAGCGGATCACCCCTCCACTTT
>NA|TRBJ1-2|TRBV6-1|NA
CASSYGYGYTF
TGTGCCAGCAGTTACGGGTATGGCTACACCTTC
>NA|TRBJ2-1|TRBV3-1/TRBV3-2|NA
CASSQRLANNEQFF
TGTGCCAGCAGCCAACGGCTAGCGAACAATGAGCAGTTCTTC
>NA|TRBJ1-1|TRBV10-1|NA
CASSEFTGNTEAFF
TGCGCCAGCAGTGAGTTTACCGGGAACACTGAAGCTTTCTTT
>NA|TRBJ2-6|TRBV6-5|NA
CASSYSLSGANVLTF
TGTGCCAGCAGTTACTCACTCTCTGGGGCCAACGTCCTGACTTTC
>NA|TRBJ1-2|TRBV19|TRBD1
CASSPWDRVFDGYTF
TGTGCCAGTAGCCCTTGGGACAGGGTTTTTGATGGCTACACCTTC
>few|TRBJ2-7|TRBV29-1|NA
CSVEDRREQYF
TGCAGCGTCGAGGACAGACGCGAGCAGTACTTC
>NA|TRBJ2-3|TRBV27|NA
CASSLFGRTDTQYF
TGTGCCAGCAGTTTATTCGGCAGGACAGATACGCAGTATTTT